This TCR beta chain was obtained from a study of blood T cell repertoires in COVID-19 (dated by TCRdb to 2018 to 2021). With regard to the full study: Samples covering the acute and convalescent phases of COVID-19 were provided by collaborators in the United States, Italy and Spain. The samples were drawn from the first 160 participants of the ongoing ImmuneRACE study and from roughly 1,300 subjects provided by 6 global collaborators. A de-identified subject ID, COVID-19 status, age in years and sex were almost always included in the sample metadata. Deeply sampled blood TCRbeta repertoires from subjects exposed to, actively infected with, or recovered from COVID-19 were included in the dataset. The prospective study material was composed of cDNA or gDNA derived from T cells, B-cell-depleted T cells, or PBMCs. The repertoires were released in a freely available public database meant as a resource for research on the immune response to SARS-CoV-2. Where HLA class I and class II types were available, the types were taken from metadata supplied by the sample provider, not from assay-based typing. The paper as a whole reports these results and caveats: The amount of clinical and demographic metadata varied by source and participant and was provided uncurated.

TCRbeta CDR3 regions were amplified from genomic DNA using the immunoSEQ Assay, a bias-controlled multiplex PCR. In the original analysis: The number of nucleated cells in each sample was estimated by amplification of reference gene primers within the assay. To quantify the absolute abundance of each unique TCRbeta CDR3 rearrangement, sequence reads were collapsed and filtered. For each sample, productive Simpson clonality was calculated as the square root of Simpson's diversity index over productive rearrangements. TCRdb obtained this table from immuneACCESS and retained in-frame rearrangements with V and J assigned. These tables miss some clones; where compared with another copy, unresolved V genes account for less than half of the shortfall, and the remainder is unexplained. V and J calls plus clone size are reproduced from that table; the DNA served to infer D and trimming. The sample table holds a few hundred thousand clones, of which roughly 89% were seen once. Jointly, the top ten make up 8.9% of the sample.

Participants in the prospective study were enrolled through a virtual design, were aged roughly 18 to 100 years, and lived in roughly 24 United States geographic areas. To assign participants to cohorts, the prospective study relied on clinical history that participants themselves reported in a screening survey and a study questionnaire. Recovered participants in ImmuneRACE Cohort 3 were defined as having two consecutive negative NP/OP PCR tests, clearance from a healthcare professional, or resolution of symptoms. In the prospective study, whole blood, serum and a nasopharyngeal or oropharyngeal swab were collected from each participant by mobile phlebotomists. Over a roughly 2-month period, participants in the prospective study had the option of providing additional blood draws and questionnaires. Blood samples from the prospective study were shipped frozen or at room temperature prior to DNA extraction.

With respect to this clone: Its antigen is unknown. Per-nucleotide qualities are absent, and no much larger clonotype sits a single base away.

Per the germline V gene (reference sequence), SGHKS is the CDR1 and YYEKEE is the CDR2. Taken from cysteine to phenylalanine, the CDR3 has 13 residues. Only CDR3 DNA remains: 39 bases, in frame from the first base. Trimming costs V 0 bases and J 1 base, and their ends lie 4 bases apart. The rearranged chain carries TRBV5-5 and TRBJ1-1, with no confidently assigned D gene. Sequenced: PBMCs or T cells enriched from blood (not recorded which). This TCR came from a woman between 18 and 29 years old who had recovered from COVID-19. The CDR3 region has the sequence CASSLGENTEAFF. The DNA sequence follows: TGTGCCAGCAGCTTGGGAGAGAACACTGAAGCTTTCTTT.